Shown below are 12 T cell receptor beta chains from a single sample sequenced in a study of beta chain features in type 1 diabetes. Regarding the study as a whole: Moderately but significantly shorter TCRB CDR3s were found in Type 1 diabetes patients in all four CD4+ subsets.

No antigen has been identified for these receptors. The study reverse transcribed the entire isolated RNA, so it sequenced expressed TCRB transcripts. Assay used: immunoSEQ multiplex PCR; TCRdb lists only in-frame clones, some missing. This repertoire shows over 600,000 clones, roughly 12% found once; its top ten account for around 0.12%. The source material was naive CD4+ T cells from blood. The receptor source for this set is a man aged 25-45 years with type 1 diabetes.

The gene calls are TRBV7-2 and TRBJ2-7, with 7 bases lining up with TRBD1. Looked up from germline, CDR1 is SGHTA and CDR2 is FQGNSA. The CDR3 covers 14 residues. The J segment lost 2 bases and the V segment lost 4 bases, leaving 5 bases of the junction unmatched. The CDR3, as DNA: TGTGCCAGCAGCTATCGACAGGGTCCCTACGAGCAGTACTTC. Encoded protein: CASSYRQGPYEQYF. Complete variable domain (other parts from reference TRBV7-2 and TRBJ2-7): GAGVSQSPSNKVTEKGKDVELRCDPISGHTALYWYRQSLGQGLEFLIYFQGNSAPDKSGLPSDRFSAERTGGSVSTLTIQRTQQEDSAVYLCASSYRQGPYEQYFGPGTRLTVT.

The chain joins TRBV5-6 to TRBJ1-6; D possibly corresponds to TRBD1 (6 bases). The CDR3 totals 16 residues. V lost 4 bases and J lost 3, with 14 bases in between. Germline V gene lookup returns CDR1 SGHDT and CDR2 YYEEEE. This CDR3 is CASSRRGSGYNSPLHF. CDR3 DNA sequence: TGTGCCAGCAGCCGTAGGGGGTCGGGCTATAATTCACCCCTCCACTTT.

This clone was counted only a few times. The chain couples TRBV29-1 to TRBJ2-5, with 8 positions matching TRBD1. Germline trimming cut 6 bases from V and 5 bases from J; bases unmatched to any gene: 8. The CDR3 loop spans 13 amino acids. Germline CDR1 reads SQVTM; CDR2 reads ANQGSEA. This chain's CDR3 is CSVGPGQGETQYF. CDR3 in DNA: TGCAGCGTGGGCCCTGGACAGGGCGAGACCCAGTACTTC.

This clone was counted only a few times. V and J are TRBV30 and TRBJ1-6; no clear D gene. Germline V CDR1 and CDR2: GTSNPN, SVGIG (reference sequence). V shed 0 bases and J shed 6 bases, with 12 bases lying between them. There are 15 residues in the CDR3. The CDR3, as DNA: TGTGCCTGGAGTGTAAGGGCCGGAGGTAATTCACCCCTCCACTTT. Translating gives CAWSVRAGGNSPLHF.

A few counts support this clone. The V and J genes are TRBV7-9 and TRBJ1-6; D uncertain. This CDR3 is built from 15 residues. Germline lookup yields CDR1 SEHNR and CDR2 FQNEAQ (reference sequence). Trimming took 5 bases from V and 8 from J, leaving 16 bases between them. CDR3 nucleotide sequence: TGTGCCAGCAGCCCGATAGCCATGCCGTATTCACCCCTCCACTTT. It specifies CASSPIAMPYSPLHF.

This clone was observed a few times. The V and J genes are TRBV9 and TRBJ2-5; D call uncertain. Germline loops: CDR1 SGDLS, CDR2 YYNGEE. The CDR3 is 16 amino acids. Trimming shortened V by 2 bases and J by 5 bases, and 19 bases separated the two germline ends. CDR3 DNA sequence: TGTGCCAGCAGCGTGGGTGCAAGAGCAAACCGGGAGACCCAGTACTTC. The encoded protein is CASSVGARANRETQYF.

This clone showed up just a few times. This chain's CDR3 is CASSERSGGRQPQHF. The CDR3 DNA sequence: TGTGCCAGCAGTGAACGGTCAGGGGGCAGGCAGCCCCAGCATTTT. The chain recombines TRBV2 with TRBJ1-5; 8 bases align to TRBD1. There are 15 residues in the CDR3. Germline CDR1 is SNHLY and CDR2 is FYNNEI. Trimming cost V 2 bases and J 7 bases; bases outside gene matches: 7.

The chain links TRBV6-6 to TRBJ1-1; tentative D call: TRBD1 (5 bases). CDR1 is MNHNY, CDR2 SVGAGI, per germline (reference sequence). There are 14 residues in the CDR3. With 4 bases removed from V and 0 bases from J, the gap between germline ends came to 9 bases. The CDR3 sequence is CASSSQGMNTEAFF. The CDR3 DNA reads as TGTGCCAGCAGTTCTCAGGGCATGAACACTGAAGCTTTCTTT.

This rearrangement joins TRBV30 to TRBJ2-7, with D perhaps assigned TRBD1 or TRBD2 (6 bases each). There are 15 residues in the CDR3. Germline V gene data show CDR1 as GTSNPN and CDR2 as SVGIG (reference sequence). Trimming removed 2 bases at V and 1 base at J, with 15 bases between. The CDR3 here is CAWSPQGRRSYEQYF. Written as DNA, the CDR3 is TGTGCCTGGAGTCCCCAGGGGAGGCGGTCCTACGAGCAGTACTTC.

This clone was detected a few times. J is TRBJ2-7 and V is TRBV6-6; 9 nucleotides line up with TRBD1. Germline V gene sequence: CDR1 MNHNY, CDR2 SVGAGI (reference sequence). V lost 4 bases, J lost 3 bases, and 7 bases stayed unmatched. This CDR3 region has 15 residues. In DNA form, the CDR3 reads TGTGCCAGCAGTTTTGGCGGACAGGGGATCTACGAGCAGTACTTC. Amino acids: CASSFGGQGIYEQYF.

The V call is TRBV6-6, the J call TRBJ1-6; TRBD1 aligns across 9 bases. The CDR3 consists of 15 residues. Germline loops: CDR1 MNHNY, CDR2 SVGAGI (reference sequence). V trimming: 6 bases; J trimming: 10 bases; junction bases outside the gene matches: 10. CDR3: CASRRLRTGESPLHF. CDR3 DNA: TGTGCCAGCAGACGTTTAAGGACAGGGGAATCACCCCTCCACTTT.

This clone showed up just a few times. The CDR3, as DNA: TGTGCCAGCAGCTTGGAGTCTAGAAGCGCCGATACGCAGTATTTT. The encoded protein is CASSLESRSADTQYF. The chain carries TRBV5-4 and TRBJ2-3; D not certain. The V end lost 0 bases, the J end lost 6 bases, and 14 bases lay between the germline ends. Germline values: CDR1 SGHNT, CDR2 YYREEE (reference sequence). The CDR3 length is 15 residues.